This entry lists 28 T cell receptor beta chains sequenced from one sample in a study of blood T cells in healthy people across ages. Next came a second PCR, run for 7 to 11 cycles, which used a sample-barcoded 5' primer along with a J-beta primer mix. Using its own MiXCR run on the 5' RACE reads, TCRdb lists one record per CDR3 protein. Altogether about a million distinct CDR3 sequences are present, roughly 47% being singletons, with the ten largest covering 20% to 25%. The specimen was blood. Receptors were obtained from a woman in her sixties in good health.

The CDR3 loop reads CASSFFQRVRADTQYF. In nucleotides, the CDR3 is TGTGCCAGCAGTTTCTTCCAGCGGGTGCGCGCAGATACGCAGTATTTT. This sequence joins TRBV28 and TRBJ2-3, with a possible D match to TRBD2 (6 bases). V was shortened by 3 bases and J by 4 bases, with 17 bases between the two germline ends. CDR3 length: 16 amino acids. Germline V CDR1 and CDR2: MDHEN, SYDVKM.

J is TRBJ2-2 and V is TRBV6-2 or TRBV6-3, with TRBD2 as a possible D gene (5 bases). V was cut by 7 bases and J by 1 base, with 19 bases left in between. This CDR3 region has 17 residues. From germline, CDR1 is MNHEY and CDR2 SVGEGT. This CDR3 reads CASKPPHRGMNTGELFF. CDR3 bases: TGTGCCAGCAAACCTCCCCACCGGGGAATGAACACCGGGGAGCTGTTTTTT.

This chain joins TRBV4-3 and TRBJ2-7, with D possibly being TRBD1 (6 bases). The germline V gene encodes CDR1 LGHNA and CDR2 YSLEER. Trimming stripped 1 base from V and 0 bases from J, with 13 bases between. CDR3 size: 16 residues. CDR3 protein: CASSQGLDSNSYEQYF. CDR3 nucleotides: TGCGCCAGCAGCCAAGGTTTGGACAGCAACTCCTACGAGCAGTACTTC.

This chain uses TRBV29-1 with TRBJ2-7; 8 bases agree with TRBD1. The CDR3 runs to 13 residues. In germline, CDR1 is SQVTM, CDR2 ANQGSEA. V lost 7 bases to trimming and J lost 7 bases; unmatched junction nucleotides: 12. The CDR3 loop reads CSAPTGGINEQYF. The CDR3 bases are TGCAGCGCTCCCACAGGGGGGATCAATGAGCAGTACTTC.

The rearrangement uses TRBV5-1 and TRBJ1-4; D perhaps matches TRBD1 (6 bases). Trimming removed 0 bases from V and 2 bases from J, with 11 bases in between. CDR3 size: 16 residues. Germline CDR1 is SGHRS and CDR2 is YFSETQ. The CDR3 spells CASSLAGGPTNEKLFF. The DNA of the CDR3 is TGCGCCAGCAGCTTGGCCGGGGGGCCTACTAATGAAAAACTGTTTTTT.

The chain is built from TRBV10-3 and TRBJ2-5, with 12 bases that match TRBD1. Germline V gene lookup returns CDR1 ENHRY and CDR2 SYGVKD. V lost 10 bases and J lost 4; bases outside the gene matches: 1. This CDR3 spans 12 amino acids. The chain's CDR3 is CATGQGAETQYF. The CDR3 nucleotides read TGTGCCACGGGACAGGGGGCAGAGACCCAGTACTTC.

J is TRBJ2-5 and V is TRBV5-1; D might be TRBD1 (5 bases). Germline CDR1 reads SGHRS; CDR2 reads YFSETQ. The CDR3 length is 16 residues. The germline V and J ends were trimmed by 4 bases and 2 bases, with 18 bases remaining between them. The DNA of the CDR3 is TGCGCCAGCAGCCGAACGGTGGGGCCGGTACAAGAGACCCAGTACTTC. It encodes CASSRTVGPVQETQYF.

This clonotype appeared a few times. The chain couples TRBV7-2 to TRBJ2-5; 13 nucleotides agree with TRBD2. Germline CDR1 is SGHTA and CDR2 is FQGNSA. J gave up 0 bases and V 5 bases, and 3 bases lay outside the gene matches. This CDR3 spans 16 amino acids. DNA for the CDR3: TGTGCCAGCAGCCGACTAGCGGGAGGCCACCAAGAGACCCAGTACTTC. Translated, it gives CASSRLAGGHQETQYF.

This clonotype came up a few times. V usage is TRBV9 and J usage is TRBJ2-7; 11 bases map to TRBD2. The CDR3 is made up of 18 amino acids. Germline loops: CDR1 SGDLS, CDR2 YYNGEE. Trimming at V came to 4 bases and at J to 2 bases, leaving 14 bases not matched to a gene. The chain's CDR3 is CASSPRGKVAGGTYEQYF. The CDR3, as DNA: TGTGCCAGCAGCCCGCGGGGTAAGGTAGCGGGAGGGACCTACGAGCAGTACTTC.

As for this clonotype: Mismatch with germline at one junction end may stem from a read error. The chain has TRBV7-2 and TRBJ2-5, with 8 positions matching TRBD1. The CDR3 runs 14 residues. The germline CDR1 and CDR2 sequences are SGHTA and FQGNSA. The chain's CDR3 is CASSHGQGQETQYF. The CDR3 nucleotides are TGTGCCAGCAGCCACGGACAGGGCCAAGAAACCCAGTACTTC.

The chain uses TRBV7-6 and TRBJ2-3; 7 nucleotides line up with TRBD2. The V gene's germline CDR1 is SGHVS and CDR2 FNYEAQ. V shed 0 bases and J 2 bases; nucleotides not matched to a gene: 11. This CDR3 has 18 residues. The CDR3 DNA reads as TGTGCCAGCAGCTTAGCGCGAATGGGAGGGTGGTCCACAGATACGCAGTATTTT. Translated, it gives CASSLARMGGWSTDTQYF.

The rearrangement links TRBV5-1 to TRBJ2-7; possibly TRBD2 for D (5 bases). V was trimmed by 4 bases and J by 4 bases, leaving 12 bases between them. The CDR3 totals 13 residues. Germline assignment: CDR1 SGHRS and CDR2 YFSETQ. CDR3 residues: CASSAGAEYEQYF. In DNA form, the CDR3 reads TGCGCCAGCAGCGCGGGTGCGGAGTACGAGCAGTACTTC.

This clonotype was observed once. V gene TRBV7-9 combines with J gene TRBJ2-7, with a weak D call TRBD2 (5 bases). Germline V gives CDR1 SEHNR, CDR2 FQNEAQ (reference sequence). This CDR3 has 13 residues. Trimming shortened V by 4 bases and J by 9 bases, and 16 bases separated the two germline ends. Here the CDR3 DNA reads TGTGCCAGCAGCTATTCACGGGCCAGCGGGCAGTACTTC. This sequence encodes CASSYSRASGQYF. The whole variable domain, filled in from reference TRBV7-9 and TRBJ2-7, reads DTGVSQNPRHKITKRGQNVTFRCDPISEHNRLYWYRQTLGQGPEFLTYFQNEAQLEKSRLLSDRFSAERPKGSFSTLEIQRTEQGDSAMYLCASSYSRASGQYFGPGTRLTVT.

This sequence joins TRBV18 and TRBJ2-5, with 7 positions matching TRBD1. V shed 1 base and J 5 bases; nucleotides not matched to a gene: 7. The CDR3 is 15 residues long. Looked up from germline, CDR1 is KGHSH and CDR2 is LQKENI. In nucleotides, the CDR3 is TGTGCCAGCTCACCACAACAGGGGCAATCGGAGACCCAGTACTTC. This gives the protein CASSPQQGQSETQYF.

The chain uses TRBV7-7 and TRBJ2-1, with a tentative D call TRBD2 (6 bases). V was clipped by 1 base and J by 6 bases, with 13 bases between them. Germline CDR1 SSHAT, CDR2 FNYEAQ (reference sequence). The CDR3 sequence is 15 residues long. CDR3 sequence reads: CASSLEVGSANEQFF. In DNA, the CDR3 is TGTGCCAGCAGCTTAGAGGTCGGGAGCGCCAATGAGCAGTTCTTC.

The chain has TRBV3-1 and TRBJ1-4; D is unresolved. Trimming removed 3 bases from V and 7 bases from J, with 15 bases in between. The CDR3 runs 15 residues. Looked up from germline, CDR1 is LGHDT and CDR2 is YNNKEL (reference sequence). The CDR3 loop reads CASSQDVRWGEKLFF. CDR3 coding DNA: TGTGCCAGCAGCCAGGATGTAAGGTGGGGTGAAAAACTGTTTTTT.

This chain's CDR3 is CASSWAGSTEAFF. The CDR3 coding sequence is TGCGCCAGCAGCTGGGCAGGGTCCACTGAAGCTTTCTTT. The rearrangement links TRBV5-1 to TRBJ1-1, with D possibly being TRBD1 (5 bases). The CDR3 sequence is 13 residues long. Per germline, CDR1 SGHRS and CDR2 YFSETQ. The germline V and J ends were trimmed by 3 bases and 4 bases, with 10 bases remaining between them.

The chain employs TRBV12-3 or TRBV12-4 and TRBJ2-3; D is uncertain. The CDR3 spans 13 residues. Trimming took off 4 bases at V and 2 bases at J, with 7 bases between the two ends. The CDR3 protein is CASSSHSTDTQYF. The CDR3 DNA sequence: TGTGCCAGCAGTTCCCACTCCACAGATACGCAGTATTTT.

This chain connects TRBV29-1 to TRBJ2-1, with 9 nucleotides matching TRBD2. Trimming took 7 bases from V and 3 from J; bases not matched to a gene: 7. Germline V gene data show CDR1 as SQVTM and CDR2 as ANQGSEA. The CDR3 runs 14 residues. The CDR3 is CSDLQAGGYNEQFF. As DNA, the CDR3 is TGCAGCGACCTACAAGCGGGAGGCTACAATGAGCAGTTCTTC.

This chain connects TRBV2 to TRBJ1-1; tentative D call: TRBD1 (5 bases). The CDR3 covers 14 residues. Germline assignment: CDR1 SNHLY and CDR2 FYNNEI. The V end lost 4 bases, the J end lost 1 base, and 10 bases lay between the germline ends. The CDR3 DNA reads as TGTGCCAGCAGTGCTTGGACACAGAACACTGAAGCTTTCTTT. This translates into CASSAWTQNTEAFF. The whole variable domain, remainder taken from reference TRBV2 and TRBJ1-1, is EPEVTQTPSHQVTQMGQEVILRCVPISNHLYFYWYRQILGQKVEFLVSFYNNEISEKSEIFDDQFSVERPDGSNFTLKIRSTKLEDSAMYFCASSAWTQNTEAFFGQGTRLTVV.

A remark on this clonotype: A junction end diverges from the germline sequence, so it may reflect a read error. This chain links TRBV29-1 with TRBJ2-5; D may be TRBD2 (6 bases). Germline V gene data show CDR1 as SQVTM and CDR2 as ANQGSEA. The CDR3 is made up of 13 amino acids. CDR3 in DNA: TGCGGCGTCGTTAAACTAGCACAAGAGACCCAGTACTTC. This translates into CGVVKLAQETQYF.

The V gene is TRBV20-1, the J gene TRBJ2-5; TRBD1 agrees at 8 bases. Germline V gene sequence: CDR1 DFQATT, CDR2 SNEGSKA (reference sequence). CDR3 size: 13 residues. Unmatched junction bases numbered 12, after V lost 4 bases and J lost 11 bases. The CDR3 DNA reads TGCAGTGCTACTTTTGGACAGGGTGATAAGCAGTACTTC. Translated: CSATFGQGDKQYF.

The V gene is TRBV27, the J gene TRBJ2-7; TRBD2 agrees at 7 bases. V lost 2 bases and J lost 2; bases outside the gene matches: 9. The V gene's germline CDR1 is MNHEY and CDR2 SMNVEV (reference sequence). The CDR3 spans 16 residues. The CDR3 sequence: CASSLGGGWAAYEQYF. The CDR3 region has the DNA TGTGCCAGCAGTTTAGGCGGGGGATGGGCTGCCTACGAGCAGTACTTC.

This clonotype was detected only a few times. This rearrangement joins TRBV27 to TRBJ2-7; no definite D call. V dropped 0 bases and J dropped 7 bases, with 13 bases sitting between them. Per the germline V gene, CDR1 is MNHEY and CDR2 is SMNVEV (reference sequence). This CDR3 has 14 amino acids. In DNA form, the CDR3 reads TGTGCCAGCAGTTTATCCAGGTCCTTGAGTGAGCAGTACTTC. It codes for CASSLSRSLSEQYF.

The chain combines TRBV7-9 with TRBJ1-1; D is ambiguous. CDR1 SEHNR and CDR2 FQNEAQ come from the germline V gene (reference sequence). Trimming stripped 5 bases from V and 1 base from J, with 11 bases between. The CDR3 consists of 14 residues. CDR3 loop: CASSPGPENTEAFF. CDR3 sequence (DNA): TGTGCCAGCAGCCCCGGGCCCGAGAACACTGAAGCTTTCTTT.

The chain carries TRBV13 and TRBJ1-1, with D maybe TRBD1 (5 bases). Between the trimmed V and J ends, which lost 7 bases and 1 base, there was a span of 13 bases. The CDR3 loop spans 14 amino acids. Germline lookup yields CDR1 PRHDT and CDR2 FYEKMQ (reference sequence). The chain's CDR3 is CASIKGAPNTEAFF. The CDR3 DNA reads as TGTGCCAGCATTAAAGGGGCACCGAACACTGAAGCTTTCTTT.

Comment on this clonotype: The junction and the germline gene differ at one end; a read error may be behind it. V is TRBV4-2 and J is TRBJ2-7; 8 positions match TRBD2. The CDR3 loop spans 15 amino acids. Germline V gene data show CDR1 as LGHNA and CDR2 as YNFKEQ. The CDR3 DNA is TGTGCCAGCAGTCAAGATGGGACTAGAACCTACGAGCAGTACTTC. This gives the protein CASSQDGTRTYEQYF.

Concerning this clonotype: Since a much larger clone is just one base distant, this may be a read error. V and J are TRBV7-9 and TRBJ2-5, with TRBD2 identical over 11 bases. V lost 8 bases and J lost 11; bases outside the gene matches: 13. This CDR3 has 14 amino acids. Germline loops: CDR1 SEHNR, CDR2 FQNEAQ (reference sequence). CDR3 residues: CASGTSGSTNEQYF. The CDR3 DNA is TGTGCCAGCGGAACTAGCGGGAGCACCAATGAGCAGTACTTC.